One T cell receptor (beta chain) is described in this entry. This entry comes from a study of brain metastases from non-small cell lung cancer. TCRdb keeps only in-frame clones here, not all; method: immunoSEQ multiplex PCR. The sample records approximately 4,000 clones, around 84% being singletons. This TCR was sampled from a donor at least 40 years old with non-small cell lung cancer. The sequenced sample was tumor-adjacent normal tissue.

As DNA, the CDR3 is TGTGCCAGCAGCTTTGGGGTCCACAATGAGCAGTTCTTC. Translation: CASSFGVHNEQFF. The V gene is TRBV5-4, the J gene TRBJ2-1, with unresolved D. V was pared by 2 bases and J by 5 bases, with 8 bases between. Germline assignment: CDR1 SGHNT and CDR2 YYREEE (reference sequence). The CDR3 is made up of 13 amino acids. Supplemented by reference TRBV5-4 and TRBJ2-1, the full variable domain reads ETGVTQSPTHLIKTRGQQVTLRCSSQSGHNTVSWYQQALGQGPQFIFQYYREEENGRGNFPPRFSGLQFPNYSSELNVNALELDDSALYLCASSFGVHNEQFFGPGTRLTVL.